Each of the 28 T cell receptor beta chains below was sequenced from the same sample in a study of a mutant IDH1 vaccine in newly diagnosed glioma. Produced via immunoSEQ multiplex PCR; TCRdb's table is partial and in-frame only. The sample holds over 45,000 clones, more than 90% seen once. Time point denoted: baseline, week 1 (first vaccination visit). Treatment denoted: pre-vaccination baseline after standard-of-care therapy. The sequenced sample was PBMCs, obtained from a glioma patient treated with radiotherapy, temozolomide or both. The receptors stem from a man aged 50 to 59 with glioma.

The CDR3 nucleotides read TGTGCCAGCAGTGCGGAGGGAGGTTTTAACTATGGCTACACCTTC. As protein: CASSAEGGFNYGYTF. V and J are TRBV6-1 and TRBJ1-2; D ambiguous. The V and J ends lost 4 bases and 1 base respectively, with 13 bases between them. This CDR3 spans 15 amino acids. CDR1 and CDR2 from the germline V gene are MNHNS and SASEGT.

The chain employs TRBV18 and TRBJ2-3; D may match TRBD1 or TRBD2 (5 bases each). Trimming left V 0 bases short and J 6 bases short, with 10 bases between. The CDR3 consists of 14 residues. CDR1 and CDR2 from the germline V gene are KGHSH and LQKENI. The CDR3 sequence: CASSPPARDDTQYF. Here the CDR3 DNA reads TGTGCCAGCTCACCACCGGCGAGGGACGATACGCAGTATTTT.

V is TRBV7-2 and J is TRBJ2-3; TRBD2 matches 7 bases. Germline loops: CDR1 SGHTA, CDR2 FQGNSA. Trimming cost V 5 bases and J 2 bases; bases outside gene matches: 4. CDR3 size: 14 residues. The CDR3 reads CASSDGGTTDTQYF. The DNA of the CDR3 is TGTGCCAGCAGCGACGGGGGGACCACAGATACGCAGTATTTT. The full variable domain, completed using reference TRBV7-2 and TRBJ2-3, is GAGVSQSPSNKVTEKGKDVELRCDPISGHTALYWYRQSLGQGLEFLIYFQGNSAPDKSGLPSDRFSAERTGGSVSTLTIQRTQQEDSAVYLCASSDGGTTDTQYFGPGTRLTVL.

The chain combines TRBV7-9 with TRBJ1-1; no definite D call. CDR1 and CDR2 (germline): SEHNR, FQNEAQ (reference sequence). V dropped 5 bases and J dropped 4 bases, with 11 bases sitting between them. The CDR3 is 13 residues long. In DNA, the CDR3 is TGTGCCAGCAGCCGTCGTCTAGGCACTGAAGCTTTCTTT. Protein product: CASSRRLGTEAFF.

The chain links TRBV28 to TRBJ1-2; 7 positions agree with TRBD1. The ends lost 7 bases at V and 4 bases at J; junction bases unmatched: 15. There are 16 residues in the CDR3. The germline CDR1 and CDR2 sequences are MDHEN and SYDVKM. CDR3 amino acids: CASNPLGQGVSYGYTF. The DNA for the CDR3 is TGTGCCAGCAATCCCTTGGGGCAGGGGGTCTCCTATGGCTACACCTTC.

The chain has TRBV6-5 and TRBJ2-2, with D tentatively TRBD2 (7 bases). Deletions cut 6 bases from V and 8 bases from J, with 19 bases between. Germline CDR1 MNHEY, CDR2 SVGAGI. The CDR3 has 15 amino acids. The CDR3 loop is CASSLSGVQGGELFF. The CDR3 DNA sequence: TGTGCCAGCAGCCTCAGCGGGGTCCAGGGGGGGGAGCTGTTTTTT.

This clone was detected once. The CDR3 DNA is TGTGCCAGCAGGGTTAGCGGGTGGGAAGAGACCCAGTACTTC. This sequence encodes CASRVSGWEETQYF. This chain joins TRBV28 and TRBJ2-5, with 7 bases fitting TRBD2. The ends lost 6 bases at V and 3 bases at J; junction bases unmatched: 7. The germline V gene encodes CDR1 MDHEN and CDR2 SYDVKM. The CDR3 is made up of 14 amino acids.

This clone was seen a handful of times. This sequence joins TRBV29-1 and TRBJ2-1; the match to TRBD2 covers 14 bases. The CDR3 runs to 14 residues. Germline V CDR1 and CDR2: SQVTM, ANQGSEA. V was pared by 7 bases and J by 9 bases, with 8 bases of the junction left unmatched. The CDR3, as DNA: TGCAGCGGGCGACTAGCGGGAGGGCCGCTTGAGCAGTTCTTC. Protein: CSGRLAGGPLEQFF.

In its sample, this clone was seen a few times. The chain links TRBV6-1 to TRBJ2-3; 7 positions match TRBD1. There are 14 residues in the CDR3. V lost 6 bases and J lost 6; bases outside the gene matches: 9. In germline, CDR1 is MNHNS, CDR2 SASEGT. The CDR3 sequence: CASSLRQGADTQYF. The CDR3 region has the DNA TGTGCCAGCAGCCTTCGACAGGGAGCGGATACGCAGTATTTT.

The rearrangement joins TRBV19 to TRBJ2-7; D unresolved. V lost 5 bases to trimming and J lost 2 bases, with 7 bases between them. This CDR3 region has 12 residues. Germline CDR1 reads LNHDA; CDR2 reads SQIVND (reference sequence). DNA of the CDR3: TGTGCCAGTAGTGCCGGCCCCTACGAGCAGTACTTC. It specifies CASSAGPYEQYF.

The V gene is TRBV4-2, the J gene TRBJ1-4; D may be TRBD1 (6 bases). The V end was cut by 3 bases, the J end by 5 bases, with 13 bases between. The CDR3 loop spans 15 amino acids. CDR1 LGHNA and CDR2 YNFKEQ come from the germline V gene. The CDR3 here is CASSQSSGENEKLFF. The CDR3 bases are TGTGCCAGCAGCCAGTCGTCAGGGGAGAATGAAAAACTGTTTTTT.

The chain couples TRBV18 to TRBJ2-5, with 10 bases identical to TRBD2. The CDR3 spans 15 residues. Unmatched junction bases numbered 1, after V lost 1 base and J lost 2 bases. Germline V gene data show CDR1 as KGHSH and CDR2 as LQKENI. The CDR3 region has the DNA TGTGCCAGCTCACCACTAGCGGGGGGACAAGAGACCCAGTACTTC. Translating gives CASSPLAGGQETQYF.

The J gene is TRBJ2-7, the V gene TRBV6-6, with D possibly TRBD1 on 6 matching bases. Trimming removed 7 bases from V and 0 bases from J, with 7 bases in between. Germline V CDR1 and CDR2: MNHNY, SVGAGI (reference sequence). The CDR3 has 12 amino acids. CDR3 loop: CASTDSSYEQYF. CDR3 DNA: TGTGCCAGCACGGACAGCTCCTACGAGCAGTACTTC.

This clone occurred once. The chain links TRBV7-9 to TRBJ1-5, with 8 bases that match TRBD1. This CDR3 is 16 amino acids long. The germline V gene has CDR1 SEHNR and CDR2 FQNEAQ (reference sequence). V gave up 3 bases and J gave up 2 bases; unmatched junction bases: 6. Here the CDR3 reads CASSLDRAGGNQPQHF. The CDR3 DNA reads as TGTGCCAGCAGCTTGGACAGGGCTGGGGGCAATCAGCCCCAGCATTTT.

Concerning this clone itself: The final CDR3 position lacks the conserved phenylalanine or tryptophan, pointing to a likely read error. The chain joins TRBV4-1 to TRBJ1-5; 7 nucleotides line up with TRBD1. The CDR3 is 15 residues long. Germline V gene data show CDR1 as MGHRA and CDR2 as YSYEKL. Trimming took 0 bases from V and 1 from J; bases not matched to a gene: 0. The CDR3 coding sequence is TGCGCCAGCAGCCAAGACAGGGGGAGCAATCAGCCCCAGCATCTT. Its translation: CASSQDRGSNQPQHL.

The chain employs TRBV11-2 and TRBJ2-5; 10 nucleotides line up with TRBD1. CDR1 is SGHAT and CDR2 is FQNNGV in the germline V gene. The CDR3 spans 14 residues. J gave up 4 bases and V 5 bases, and 4 bases lay outside the gene matches. In nucleotides, the CDR3 is TGTGCCAGCAGCCATAGGACAGGGGGAGAGACCCAGTACTTC. Translated, it gives CASSHRTGGETQYF.

The chain couples TRBV19 to TRBJ1-5; 9 bases agree with TRBD1. The ends lost 3 bases at V and 4 bases at J; junction bases unmatched: 7. The CDR3 runs 16 residues. Germline lookup yields CDR1 LNHDA and CDR2 SQIVND (reference sequence). The CDR3 protein is CASSITTGTGNQPQHF. The CDR3 nucleotides read TGTGCCAGTAGTATCACTACCGGGACAGGGAATCAGCCCCAGCATTTT.

The table lists this clone with a few counts. The chain couples TRBV28 to TRBJ2-7; 8 nucleotides align to TRBD1. The V segment lost 2 bases and the J segment 9 bases; nucleotides outside the gene matches: 12. This CDR3 has 15 amino acids. CDR1 and CDR2 (germline): MDHEN, SYDVKM. The DNA of the CDR3 is TGTGCCAGCAGTTTAAGTAGGGACAGGCTAAAGGCGCAGTACTTC. It is translated as CASSLSRDRLKAQYF.

The V and J genes are TRBV7-3 and TRBJ2-5, with unresolved D. V was clipped by 3 bases and J by 4 bases, with 9 bases between them. Germline-derived CDR1 and CDR2 are SGHTA and FQGTGA. The CDR3 is 13 residues long. The CDR3 sequence is CASSFGSGETQYF. The CDR3 DNA is TGTGCCAGCAGCTTCGGAAGTGGAGAGACCCAGTACTTC.

The V gene is TRBV5-1, the J gene TRBJ1-2; D is unclear. This CDR3 is built from 10 residues. V was clipped by 10 bases and J by 7 bases, with 11 bases between them. Germline V gives CDR1 SGHRS, CDR2 YFSETQ. CDR3 residues: CAFRVGGYTF. Written as DNA, the CDR3 is TGCGCCTTCCGCGTGGGTGGCTACACCTTC.

The V and J genes are TRBV2 and TRBJ2-2, with 8 nucleotides matching TRBD2. The junction had 9 bases not matched to a gene; V was cut back by 7 bases and J by 5 bases. The CDR3 loop spans 15 amino acids. Germline V gene sequence: CDR1 SNHLY, CDR2 FYNNEI. CDR3 loop: CASKASGRMTGELFF. The CDR3 DNA is TGTGCCAGCAAGGCGAGCGGGAGAATGACCGGGGAGCTGTTTTTT.

The chain carries TRBV10-3 and TRBJ1-2, with 7 bases fitting TRBD1. The V gene's germline CDR1 is ENHRY and CDR2 SYGVKD. V lost 3 bases and J lost 0; bases outside the gene matches: 10. The CDR3 runs 17 residues. CDR3 coding DNA: TGTGCCATCAGTGACCCCCGGGGGACAGAAGCTAACTATGGCTACACCTTC. This translates into CAISDPRGTEANYGYTF.

V usage is TRBV6-6 and J usage is TRBJ2-3; D tentatively reads TRBD1 or TRBD2 (5 bases each). This CDR3 contains 15 residues. Germline V gene data show CDR1 as MNHNY and CDR2 as SVGAGI (reference sequence). Between the trimmed V and J ends, which lost 2 bases and 6 bases, there was a span of 15 bases. CDR3 loop: CASSYNGDLYDTQYF. The CDR3 region has the DNA TGTGCCAGCAGTTACAATGGGGACCTATATGATACGCAGTATTTT.

The chain is built from TRBV18 and TRBJ2-3; 7 nucleotides agree with TRBD1. This CDR3 region has 14 residues. In germline, CDR1 is KGHSH, CDR2 LQKENI. With V trimmed by 5 bases and J by 1 base, 3 bases remained unmatched. As DNA, the CDR3 is TGTGCCAGCTCATCCGGGACAGGCACAGATACGCAGTATTTT. This gives the protein CASSSGTGTDTQYF.

The sample holds one count of this clone. The rearrangement joins TRBV9 to TRBJ2-2; 12 bases map to TRBD2. This CDR3 has 21 amino acids. CDR1 and CDR2 from the germline V gene are SGDLS and YYNGEE. The J segment lost 4 bases and the V segment lost 3 bases, leaving 19 bases of the junction unmatched. CDR3 protein: CASSAEVPGLAGRRGTGELFF. CDR3 DNA: TGTGCCAGCAGCGCAGAGGTTCCGGGACTAGCGGGCCGACGGGGCACCGGGGAGCTGTTTTTT.

The chain links TRBV29-1 to TRBJ1-1; D ambiguous. The germline CDR1 and CDR2 sequences are SQVTM and ANQGSEA. Deletions cut 8 bases from V and 0 bases from J, with 10 bases between. CDR3 length equals 12 residues. The CDR3 coding sequence is TGCAGCATCCGTGGATTGAACACTGAAGCTTTCTTT. Its translation: CSIRGLNTEAFF.

The chain employs TRBV11-2 and TRBJ1-2, with no clear D. The CDR3 is 15 amino acids. V was cut by 4 bases and J by 0 bases, with 12 bases left in between. Germline CDR1 SGHAT, CDR2 FQNNGV. The CDR3 sequence: CASSSTRISNYGYTF. The DNA for the CDR3 is TGTGCCAGCAGCTCGACCCGAATTTCTAACTATGGCTACACCTTC.

This clone was picked up a small number of times. The chain links TRBV7-9 to TRBJ1-2, with D uncertain. The ends were cut back, 3 bases at V and 0 bases at J, with 11 bases in the middle. The CDR3 is made up of 15 amino acids. Germline V gene data show CDR1 as SEHNR and CDR2 as FQNEAQ (reference sequence). CDR3 amino acids: CASSFGREANYGYTF. Here the CDR3 DNA reads TGTGCCAGCAGCTTCGGCAGAGAGGCTAACTATGGCTACACCTTC.